One sample yielded the 18 T cell receptor beta chains listed below, sequenced in a study of shared clonotypes between healthy human individuals. Produced via immunoSEQ multiplex PCR; TCRdb's table is partial and in-frame only. The sample carries 550,000 to 800,000 clones, approximately 79% recorded once. Specimen: memory CD4+ T cells sorted from blood. Subset of the sample: CD45RA-negative fraction. These receptors were obtained from a woman aged 25 to 39 in good health.

The chain has TRBV7-2 and TRBJ2-7; possible D gene TRBD2, 6 bases. The V gene's germline CDR1 is SGHTA and CDR2 FQGNSA. The CDR3 spans 15 residues. The V and J ends lost 8 bases and 0 bases respectively, with 17 bases between them. The CDR3 nucleotides are TGTGCCAGCCAGCAATTAGTCGGGAGCTCCTACGAGCAGTACTTC. Its protein is CASQQLVGSSYEQYF.

The chain carries TRBV5-1 and TRBJ2-1; 7 bases map to TRBD1. The CDR3 sequence is 15 residues long. After removal of 7 bases from V and 7 bases from J, the junction contained 14 bases not matched to a gene. Germline V gives CDR1 SGHRS, CDR2 YFSETQ. The CDR3 DNA follows: TGCGCCAGCTCACCCGGGACAGTTCTGAGAAATGAGCAGTTCTTC. Amino acid sequence: CASSPGTVLRNEQFF.

This clone was found a few times. Distinct nucleotide sequences in the sample also encode this CDR3. The chain has TRBV7-9 and TRBJ1-5; D unclear. The CDR3 length is 14 residues. Per germline, CDR1 SEHNR and CDR2 FQNEAQ (reference sequence). Between the trimmed V and J ends, which lost 0 bases and 2 bases, there was a span of 5 bases. CDR3 nucleotides: TGTGCCAGCAGCTTAGCCCACGGCAATCAGCCCCAGCATTTT. The encoded protein is CASSLAHGNQPQHF.

The chain carries TRBV29-1 and TRBJ2-4; D not certain. Trimming left V 0 bases short and J 0 bases short, with 3 bases between. The V gene's germline CDR1 is SQVTM and CDR2 ANQGSEA. The CDR3 spans 13 residues. CDR3 region: CSVEEVAKNIQYF. For the CDR3, the DNA is TGCAGCGTTGAAGAAGTAGCCAAAAACATTCAGTACTTC.

This clone showed up just a few times. This chain joins TRBV28 and TRBJ1-1; TRBD1 agrees at 8 bases. The trim removed 7 bases at V and 4 bases at J, leaving 5 bases unmatched. Germline V gene data show CDR1 as MDHEN and CDR2 as SYDVKM. This CDR3 region has 13 residues. The CDR3 reads CASNPGGITEAFF. The CDR3 region has the DNA TGTGCCAGCAATCCAGGGGGCATCACTGAAGCTTTCTTT.

The gene calls are TRBV28 and TRBJ1-2; 7 nucleotides align to TRBD1. Germline lookup yields CDR1 MDHEN and CDR2 SYDVKM. The CDR3 runs 13 residues. The V and J ends lost 6 bases and 8 bases, in that order; junction bases with no gene match: 9. The CDR3 region is CASSLDRVQGYTF. The CDR3 DNA reads as TGTGCCAGCAGCCTAGACAGGGTGCAAGGCTACACCTTC.

The J gene is TRBJ2-1, the V gene TRBV27; 7 bases line up with TRBD1. Germline V gives CDR1 MNHEY, CDR2 SMNVEV (reference sequence). V was clipped by 2 bases and J by 9 bases; unmatched bases: 1. CDR3 length: 12 amino acids. The CDR3 coding sequence is TGTGCCAGCAGTTTAAGGGGGCTTGAGCAGTTCTTC. It encodes CASSLRGLEQFF.

This clone appeared a single time. The J gene is TRBJ2-1, the V gene TRBV6-8; D is unclear. Germline V gene data show CDR1 as MNHGY and CDR2 as SAAAGT. This CDR3 is built from 16 residues. V was shortened by 0 bases and J by 0 bases, with 9 bases between the two germline ends. The CDR3 region has the DNA TGTGCCAGCAGTTACTCGTTTAGGAGCTCCTACAATGAGCAGTTCTTC. Its protein is CASSYSFRSSYNEQFF.

As to this clone: A much bigger clone sits one base away, suggesting this may be a read error. This same CDR3 is encoded by further DNA sequences in the sample. This chain uses TRBV4-1 with TRBJ1-5, with no clear D. Germline V gives CDR1 MGHRA, CDR2 YSYEKL. Between the trimmed V and J ends, which lost 0 bases and 1 base, there was a span of 4 bases. The CDR3 length is 14 residues. The CDR3 sequence is CASSQEESNQPQHF. The DNA for the CDR3 is TGCGCCAGCAGCCAAGAGGAAAGCAATCAGCCCCAGCATTTT.

V usage is TRBV6-1 and J usage is TRBJ1-2, with a weak D call TRBD1 (5 bases). The CDR3 spans 15 residues. Trimming took off 2 bases at V and 1 base at J, with 11 bases between the two ends. CDR1 and CDR2 from the germline V gene are MNHNS and SASEGT. The CDR3 reads CASSEQTASNYGYTF. In DNA form, the CDR3 reads TGTGCCAGCAGTGAACAGACAGCTAGTAACTATGGCTACACCTTC.

This clone was seen a few times. The chain recombines TRBV19 with TRBJ2-1, with D perhaps matching TRBD2 (6 bases). Trimming took 1 base from V and 8 from J, leaving 21 bases between them. The germline gives CDR1 LNHDA, CDR2 SQIVND (reference sequence). This CDR3 region has 17 residues. CDR3 in DNA: TGTGCCAGTAGTATAGGTCCCCCGGTCGGGAGTTTGCATGAGCAGTTCTTC. This encodes CASSIGPPVGSLHEQFF.

The genes are TRBV5-4 and TRBJ2-5; maybe TRBD2 (6 bases). The CDR3 is 13 residues long. V lost 2 bases and J 4 bases, leaving 9 bases between the germline ends. Germline-derived CDR1 and CDR2 are SGHNT and YYREEE (reference sequence). The CDR3 coding sequence is TGTGCCAGCAGCTTAAACGGGGGAGAGACCCAGTACTTC. This codes for CASSLNGGETQYF.

The V call is TRBV11-2, the J call TRBJ2-1, with D possibly TRBD1 on 5 matching bases. Germline V gene data show CDR1 as SGHAT and CDR2 as FQNNGV. CDR3 length equals 16 residues. Trimming pared 5 bases from V and 3 bases from J, leaving 17 bases between. The CDR3 sequence is CASSRRWTRDYNEQFF. In nucleotides, the CDR3 is TGTGCCAGCAGCCGTCGATGGACAAGAGACTACAATGAGCAGTTCTTC.

The chain employs TRBV5-1 and TRBJ2-3, with no clear D. In germline, CDR1 is SGHRS, CDR2 YFSETQ. The CDR3 has 16 residues. Trimming cost V 0 bases and J 1 base, with 12 bases left between them. In nucleotides, the CDR3 is TGCGCCAGCAGCTTGGCCTTGGTGAGCGGCACAGATACGCAGTATTTT. It encodes CASSLALVSGTDTQYF.

The chain carries TRBV6-1 and TRBJ2-7; D is unclear. Germline-derived CDR1 and CDR2 are MNHNS and SASEGT. V lost 1 base and J lost 0, with 7 bases in between. The CDR3 spans 14 residues. CDR3 sequence reads: CASSEGIDSYEQYF. CDR3 nucleotide sequence: TGTGCCAGCAGTGAAGGAATAGACTCCTACGAGCAGTACTTC.

V gene TRBV5-4 combines with J gene TRBJ2-1; the match to TRBD1 covers 12 bases. Germline assignment: CDR1 SGHNT and CDR2 YYREEE (reference sequence). There are 12 residues in the CDR3. After removal of 9 bases from V and 8 bases from J, the junction contained 3 bases not matched to a gene. In DNA, the CDR3 is TGTGCCACTGGGACAGGGGGCGATGAGCAGTTCTTC. It is translated as CATGTGGDEQFF. Full variable domain (outside the CDR3, taken from reference TRBV5-4 and TRBJ2-1): ETGVTQSPTHLIKTRGQQVTLRCSSQSGHNTVSWYQQALGQGPQFIFQYYREEENGRGNFPPRFSGLQFPNYSSELNVNALELDDSALYLCATGTGGDEQFFGPGTRLTVL.

This clone was detected only a few times. The chain employs TRBV5-1 and TRBJ1-4; maybe TRBD1 (5 bases). Trimming removed 4 bases at V and 4 bases at J, with 14 bases between. Germline-derived CDR1 and CDR2 are SGHRS and YFSETQ. The CDR3 consists of 15 residues. The CDR3 DNA sequence: TGCGCCAGCAGCCTAACCAGGGAAAATAATGAAAAACTGTTTTTT. Translated: CASSLTRENNEKLFF.

The chain joins TRBV5-4 to TRBJ1-2, with D perhaps matching TRBD1 (6 bases). Trimming stripped 1 base from V and 4 bases from J, with 17 bases between. CDR3 length equals 16 residues. Germline-derived CDR1 and CDR2 are SGHNT and YYREEE (reference sequence). The CDR3 protein is CASSLPVGGGLYGYTF. In DNA, the CDR3 is TGTGCCAGCAGCTTGCCGGTAGGGGGAGGGCTCTATGGCTACACCTTC.